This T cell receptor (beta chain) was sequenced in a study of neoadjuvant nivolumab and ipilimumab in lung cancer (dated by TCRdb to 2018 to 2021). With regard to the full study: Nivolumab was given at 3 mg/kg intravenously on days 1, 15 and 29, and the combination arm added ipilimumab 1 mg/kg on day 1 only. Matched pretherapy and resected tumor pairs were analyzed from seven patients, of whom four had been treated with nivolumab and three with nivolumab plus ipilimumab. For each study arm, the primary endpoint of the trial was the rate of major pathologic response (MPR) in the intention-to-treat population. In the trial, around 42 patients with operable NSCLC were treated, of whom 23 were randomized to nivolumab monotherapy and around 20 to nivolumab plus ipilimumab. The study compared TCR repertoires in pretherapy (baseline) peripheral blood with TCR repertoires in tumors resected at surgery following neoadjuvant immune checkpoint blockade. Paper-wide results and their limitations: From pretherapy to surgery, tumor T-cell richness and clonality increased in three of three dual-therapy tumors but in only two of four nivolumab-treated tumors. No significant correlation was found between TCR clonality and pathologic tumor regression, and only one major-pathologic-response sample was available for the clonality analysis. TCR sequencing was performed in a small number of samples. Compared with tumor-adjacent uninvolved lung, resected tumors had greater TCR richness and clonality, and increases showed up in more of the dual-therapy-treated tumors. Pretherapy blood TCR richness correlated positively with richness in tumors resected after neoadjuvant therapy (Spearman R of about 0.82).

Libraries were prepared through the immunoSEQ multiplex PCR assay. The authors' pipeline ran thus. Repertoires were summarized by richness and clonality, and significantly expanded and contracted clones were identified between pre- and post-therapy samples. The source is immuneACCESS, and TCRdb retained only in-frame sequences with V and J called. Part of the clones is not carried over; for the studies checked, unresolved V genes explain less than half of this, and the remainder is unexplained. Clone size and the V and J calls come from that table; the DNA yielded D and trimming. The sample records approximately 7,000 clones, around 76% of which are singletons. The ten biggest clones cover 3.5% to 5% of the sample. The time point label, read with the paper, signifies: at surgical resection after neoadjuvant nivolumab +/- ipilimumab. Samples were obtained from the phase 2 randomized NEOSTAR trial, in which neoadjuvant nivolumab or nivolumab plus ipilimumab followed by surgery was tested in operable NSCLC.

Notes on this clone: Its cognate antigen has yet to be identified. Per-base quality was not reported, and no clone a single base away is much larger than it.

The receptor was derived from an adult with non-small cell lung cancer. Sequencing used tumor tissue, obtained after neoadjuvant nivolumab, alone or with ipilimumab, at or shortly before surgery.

The CDR3 protein is CASSYPPGANEKLFF. The nucleotide sequence is TGTGCCAGCAGTTACCCGCCCGGGGCTAATGAAAAACTGTTTTTT. The chain links TRBV6-5 with TRBJ1-4; the D gene assignment is ambiguous. V sheds 2 bases and J sheds 3 bases, leaving 10 bases between their ends. The germline V gene supplies CDR1 MNHEY and CDR2 SVGAGI. Including the terminal cysteine and phenylalanine, the CDR3 comprises 15 residues. The CDR3 DNA has 45 bases and is translated from base 1.